The 5 T cell receptor beta chains in this list originate from one sample, sequenced in a study of blood T cells in healthy people across ages. Through a sample-barcoded 5' primer and a J-beta primer mix, a second PCR was run for about 7 to 12 cycles. TCRdb re-called the 5' RACE reads through MiXCR, storing one row per CDR3 protein. The sample holds 1.4 million or so distinct CDR3 sequences, 42% seen once. The sequencing sample was made of blood. Source of these receptors: a young woman in good health.

V and J are TRBV12-5 and TRBJ1-2; TRBD1 agrees at 9 bases. The germline gives CDR1 LGHNT, CDR2 FRNRAP. The CDR3 totals 19 residues. The ends lost 0 bases at V and 5 bases at J; junction bases unmatched: 16. The CDR3 region has the DNA TGTGCTAGTGGTTTGGTATCTCTTTCGACAGGGGGTATCCCTTATGGCTACACCTTC. Its protein is CASGLVSLSTGGIPYGYTF.

In this sample, this clonotype turned up once. CDR3 amino acids: CASRDGKGQGGYEQYF. The CDR3 nucleotides read TGTGCCAGTAGGGACGGTAAGGGACAGGGAGGCTACGAGCAGTACTTC. The rearrangement joins TRBV19 to TRBJ2-7; 9 bases fit TRBD1. Germline CDR1 is LNHDA and CDR2 is SQIVND (reference sequence). V dropped 6 bases and J dropped 3; count of bases not matched to a gene: 12. This CDR3 comprises 16 residues.

This chain connects TRBV12-3 or TRBV12-4 to TRBJ2-5; D is perhaps TRBD1 or TRBD2 (6 bases each). The CDR3 has 11 amino acids. The V and J ends lost 7 bases and 4 bases respectively, with 7 bases between them. CDR3: CASKGGETQYF. In DNA, the CDR3 is TGTGCCAGCAAGGGGGGAGAGACCCAGTACTTC.

The gene calls are TRBV7-2 and TRBJ1-1; the match to TRBD1 covers 7 bases. This CDR3 is built from 14 residues. The V segment lost 5 bases and the J segment 6 bases; nucleotides outside the gene matches: 9. Germline V gene sequence: CDR1 SGHTA, CDR2 FQGNSA. The CDR3: CASSHDRAISEAFF. As DNA, the CDR3 is TGTGCCAGCAGCCACGACAGGGCAATATCTGAAGCTTTCTTT. The complete variable domain, with remaining parts taken from reference TRBV7-2 and TRBJ1-1, reads GAGVSQSPSNKVTEKGKDVELRCDPISGHTALYWYRQSLGQGLEFLIYFQGNSAPDKSGLPSDRFSAERTGGSVSTLTIQRTQQEDSAVYLCASSHDRAISEAFFGQGTRLTVV.

This chain uses TRBV6-1 with TRBJ1-2; D remains ambiguous. V dropped 7 bases and J dropped 8 bases, with 11 bases sitting between them. From germline, CDR1 is MNHNS and CDR2 SASEGT. The CDR3 contains 11 residues. The CDR3 sequence is CASTPDTGYTF. CDR3 nucleotide sequence: TGTGCCAGCACCCCGGATACCGGCTACACCTTC.